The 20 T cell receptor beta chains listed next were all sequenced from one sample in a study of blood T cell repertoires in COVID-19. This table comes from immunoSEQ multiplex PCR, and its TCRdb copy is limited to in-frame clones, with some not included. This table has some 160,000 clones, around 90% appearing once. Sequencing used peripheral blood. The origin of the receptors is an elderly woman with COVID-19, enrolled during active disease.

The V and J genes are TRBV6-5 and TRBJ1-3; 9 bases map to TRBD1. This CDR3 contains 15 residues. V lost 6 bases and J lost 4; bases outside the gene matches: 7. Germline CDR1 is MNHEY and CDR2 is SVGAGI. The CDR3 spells CASSLQGARGNTIYF. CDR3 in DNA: TGTGCCAGCAGCCTACAGGGGGCGAGAGGAAACACCATATATTTT.

Here the CDR3 DNA reads TGCGCCAGCAGCCAAGAAGGGACTAGAAATGAGCAGTTCTTC. Translating gives CASSQEGTRNEQFF. This sequence joins TRBV4-3 and TRBJ2-1; 8 positions agree with TRBD2. V lost 0 bases, J lost 7 bases, and 2 bases stayed unmatched. Germline V gene sequence: CDR1 LGHNA, CDR2 YSLEER. The CDR3 contains 14 residues.

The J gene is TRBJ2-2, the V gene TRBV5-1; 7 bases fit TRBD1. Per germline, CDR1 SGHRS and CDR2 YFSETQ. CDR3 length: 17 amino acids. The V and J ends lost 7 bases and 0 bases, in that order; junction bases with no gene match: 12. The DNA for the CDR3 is TGCGCCAGCCGCTCTGGACAGGCCCTCGCGAACACCGGGGAGCTGTTTTTT. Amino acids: CASRSGQALANTGELFF.

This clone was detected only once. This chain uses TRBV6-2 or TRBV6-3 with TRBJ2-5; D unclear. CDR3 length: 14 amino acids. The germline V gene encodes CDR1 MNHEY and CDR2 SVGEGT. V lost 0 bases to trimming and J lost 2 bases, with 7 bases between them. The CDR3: CASSYSETQETQYF. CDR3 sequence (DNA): TGTGCCAGCAGTTACTCGGAGACTCAAGAGACCCAGTACTTC.

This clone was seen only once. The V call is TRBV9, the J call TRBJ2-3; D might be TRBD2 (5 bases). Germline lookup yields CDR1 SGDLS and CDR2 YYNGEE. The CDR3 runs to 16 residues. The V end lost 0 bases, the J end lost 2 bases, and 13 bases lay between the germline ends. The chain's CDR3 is CASSVVPDSITDTQYF. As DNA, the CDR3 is TGTGCCAGCAGCGTAGTTCCGGACTCAATCACAGATACGCAGTATTTT.

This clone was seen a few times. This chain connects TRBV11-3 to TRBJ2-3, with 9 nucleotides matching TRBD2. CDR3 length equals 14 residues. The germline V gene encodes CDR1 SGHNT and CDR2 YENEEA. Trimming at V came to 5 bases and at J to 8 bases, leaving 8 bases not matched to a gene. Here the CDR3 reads CASSPSGGIGTQYF. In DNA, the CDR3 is TGTGCCAGCAGCCCGAGCGGGGGGATAGGTACGCAGTATTTT.

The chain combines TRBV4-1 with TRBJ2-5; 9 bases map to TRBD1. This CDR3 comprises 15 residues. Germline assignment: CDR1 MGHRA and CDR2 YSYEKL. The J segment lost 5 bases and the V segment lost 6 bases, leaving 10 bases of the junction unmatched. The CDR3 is CASSPTGGDYETQYF. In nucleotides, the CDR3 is TGCGCCAGCAGTCCCACAGGGGGCGATTATGAGACCCAGTACTTC.

This CDR3 is CASSTDTLGGNTIYF. The CDR3 bases are TGCGCCAGCAGCACGGACACCCTCGGAGGAAACACCATATATTTT. The V gene is TRBV5-1, the J gene TRBJ1-3, with D perhaps TRBD1 (5 bases). The ends were cut back, 4 bases at V and 4 bases at J, with 15 bases in the middle. The CDR3 contains 15 residues. Germline values: CDR1 SGHRS, CDR2 YFSETQ. Complete variable domain (other parts from reference TRBV5-1 and TRBJ1-3): KAGVTQTPRYLIKTRGQQVTLSCSPISGHRSVSWYQQTPGQGLQFLFEYFSETQRNKGNFPGRFSGRQFSNSRSEMNVSTLELGDSALYLCASSTDTLGGNTIYFGEGSWLTVV.

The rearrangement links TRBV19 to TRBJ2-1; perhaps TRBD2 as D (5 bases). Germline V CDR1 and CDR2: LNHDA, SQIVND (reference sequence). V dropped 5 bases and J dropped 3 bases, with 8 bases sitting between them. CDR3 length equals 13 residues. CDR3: CASSGGFYNEQFF. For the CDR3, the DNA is TGTGCCAGTAGTGGCGGGTTCTACAATGAGCAGTTCTTC.

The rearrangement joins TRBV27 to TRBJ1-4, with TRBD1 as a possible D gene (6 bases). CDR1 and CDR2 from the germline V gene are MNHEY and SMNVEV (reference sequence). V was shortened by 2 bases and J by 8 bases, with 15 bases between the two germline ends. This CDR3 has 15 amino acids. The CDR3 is CASSLVGTRGEKLFF. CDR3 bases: TGTGCCAGCAGTTTAGTTGGGACGAGGGGGGAAAAACTGTTTTTT.

The CDR3 sequence is CASRTVVLSGNTIYF. CDR3 nucleotide sequence: TGTGCCAGCCGGACAGTCGTCCTCTCTGGAAACACCATATATTTT. V and J are TRBV28 and TRBJ1-3, with D possibly TRBD1 on 6 matching bases. V lost 8 bases and J lost 0, with 14 bases in between. CDR3 length: 15 amino acids. Germline lookup yields CDR1 MDHEN and CDR2 SYDVKM.

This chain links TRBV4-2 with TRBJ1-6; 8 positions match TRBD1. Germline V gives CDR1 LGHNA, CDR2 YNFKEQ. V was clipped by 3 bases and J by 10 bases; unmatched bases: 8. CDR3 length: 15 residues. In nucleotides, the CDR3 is TGTGCCAGCAGCCAGACGACAGGGGTCGGGTCACCCCTCCACTTT. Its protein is CASSQTTGVGSPLHF.

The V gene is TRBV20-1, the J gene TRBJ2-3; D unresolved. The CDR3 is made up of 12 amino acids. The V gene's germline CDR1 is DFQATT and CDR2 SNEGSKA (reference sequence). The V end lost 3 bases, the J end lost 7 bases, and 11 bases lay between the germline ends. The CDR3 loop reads CSASAFQNTQYF. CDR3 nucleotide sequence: TGCAGTGCTAGTGCCTTCCAGAATACGCAGTATTTT.

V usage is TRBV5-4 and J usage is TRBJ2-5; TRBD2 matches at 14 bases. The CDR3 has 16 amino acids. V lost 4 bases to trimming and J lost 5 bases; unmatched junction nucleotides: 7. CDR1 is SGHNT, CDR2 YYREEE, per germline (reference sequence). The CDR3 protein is CASSPGTSGSWETQYF. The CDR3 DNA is TGTGCCAGCAGCCCTGGGACTAGCGGGAGCTGGGAGACCCAGTACTTC.

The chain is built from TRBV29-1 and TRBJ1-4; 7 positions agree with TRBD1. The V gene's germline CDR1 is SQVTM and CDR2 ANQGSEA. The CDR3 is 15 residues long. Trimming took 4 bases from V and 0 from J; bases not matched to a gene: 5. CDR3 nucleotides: TGCAGCGTTGTTAAAGGGACAGCAACTAATGAAAAACTGTTTTTT. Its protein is CSVVKGTATNEKLFF.

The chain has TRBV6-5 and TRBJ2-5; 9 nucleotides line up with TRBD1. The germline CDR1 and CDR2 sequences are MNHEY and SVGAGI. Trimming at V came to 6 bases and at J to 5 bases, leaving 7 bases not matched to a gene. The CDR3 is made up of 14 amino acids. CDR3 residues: CASRNGQGRETQYF. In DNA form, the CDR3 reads TGTGCCAGCAGAAACGGACAGGGGAGGGAGACCCAGTACTTC.

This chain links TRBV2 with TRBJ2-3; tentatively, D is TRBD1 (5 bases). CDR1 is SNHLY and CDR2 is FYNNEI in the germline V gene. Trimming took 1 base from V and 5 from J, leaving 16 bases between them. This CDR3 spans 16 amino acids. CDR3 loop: CASSEEGLRVVDTQYF. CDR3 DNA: TGTGCCAGCAGTGAAGAGGGGCTAAGGGTTGTAGATACGCAGTATTTT.

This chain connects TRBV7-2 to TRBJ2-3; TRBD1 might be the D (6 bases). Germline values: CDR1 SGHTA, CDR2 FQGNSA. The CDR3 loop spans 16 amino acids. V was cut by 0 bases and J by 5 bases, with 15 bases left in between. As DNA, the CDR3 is TGTGCCAGCAGCTTAGCTTTAGCGACACAGGGAGATACGCAGTATTTT. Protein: CASSLALATQGDTQYF. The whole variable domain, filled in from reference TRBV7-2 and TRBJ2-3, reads GAGVSQSPSNKVTEKGKDVELRCDPISGHTALYWYRQSLGQGLEFLIYFQGNSAPDKSGLPSDRFSAERTGGSVSTLTIQRTQQEDSAVYLCASSLALATQGDTQYFGPGTRLTVL.

In DNA, the CDR3 is TGTGCCAGCACCTCAGGGGCACAGGGGAGACGCGAGCAGTACTTC. Translating gives CASTSGAQGRREQYF. The V gene is TRBV28, the J gene TRBJ2-7; the match to TRBD1 covers 7 bases. Germline trimming cut 7 bases from V and 6 bases from J; bases unmatched to any gene: 15. Germline assignment: CDR1 MDHEN and CDR2 SYDVKM. The CDR3 contains 15 residues.

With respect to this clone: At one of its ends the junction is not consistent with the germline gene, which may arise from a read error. CDR3 in DNA: TGTGCCAGCAGCCGAGACTACGGAGACCCCGGGAATTTT. Amino acids: CASSRDYGDPGNF. The chain is built from TRBV14 and TRBJ2-3; TRBD2 might be the D (5 bases). Germline CDR1 SGHDN, CDR2 FVKESK. The CDR3 length is 13 residues.